This T cell receptor (beta chain) is from a study of blood T cell repertoires in COVID-19. Looking at the study overall: Samples came from the United States, Italy and Spain, spanning acute and convalescent COVID-19. From T cells, B-cell-depleted T cells, or PBMCs came the material, which was cDNA or gDNA.

In the source study's methods: For nucleated cells, counts were estimated from reference gene primer amplification. Assay: immunoSEQ multiplex PCR; the TCRdb copy retains only in-frame clones and omits some. From that table come the V and J calls and clone size; the DNA was used to work out D and trimming. The data hold about 68,000 clones, with 75% to 95% observed a single time. The TCR comes from a man in his forties with COVID-19, enrolled during active disease. The sequenced material came from peripheral blood.

The DNA of the CDR3 is TGTGCCAGTCGTGACGCCGGAGGGCCCGCGCCCGAGCAGTACTTC. It specifies CASRDAGGPAPEQYF. The chain links TRBV28 to TRBJ2-7; perhaps TRBD2 as D (6 bases). The length of the CDR3 is 15 residues. From germline, CDR1 is MDHEN and CDR2 SYDVKM. Trimming pared 9 bases from V and 6 bases from J, leaving 24 bases between.